Following are 32 T cell receptor beta chains from one sample sequenced in a study of beta chain features in type 1 diabetes. Study conclusions and caveats: In every one of the four CD4+ subsets, TCRB CDR3s were moderately but significantly shorter in Type 1 diabetes patients.

All of the isolated RNA was reverse transcribed, so expressed TCRB transcripts were sequenced. The assay was immunoSEQ multiplex PCR, and TCRdb's table has in-frame clones only and misses some. The table has a few hundred thousand clones, approximately 15% seen once. Antigens of these TCRs are unknown. The sequencing sample was made of naive CD4+ T cells from blood. Receptors originate from a man aged 30 to 39 with type 1 diabetes.

This clone has just a few counts. This chain connects TRBV5-1 to TRBJ1-2, with TRBD1 as a possible D gene (6 bases). Germline values: CDR1 SGHRS, CDR2 YFSETQ. The CDR3 runs to 14 residues. V lost 0 bases and J 6 bases, leaving 12 bases between the germline ends. In nucleotides, the CDR3 is TGCGCCAGCAGCTTGGATGAGGGGGTGGATGGCTACACCTTC. Residues: CASSLDEGVDGYTF.

The V gene is TRBV7-9, the J gene TRBJ2-7; 10 bases match TRBD2. V lost 0 bases, J lost 3 bases, and 2 bases stayed unmatched. CDR3 length: 15 residues. Germline assignment: CDR1 SEHNR and CDR2 FQNEAQ (reference sequence). The CDR3 loop reads CASSLAASGSYEQYF. The CDR3 coding sequence is TGTGCCAGCAGCTTAGCAGCTAGCGGGAGCTACGAGCAGTACTTC.

The rearrangement uses TRBV27 and TRBJ2-2, with a possible D match to TRBD2 (7 bases). This CDR3 is built from 15 residues. Trimming pared 3 bases from V and 3 bases from J, leaving 11 bases between. The germline V gene has CDR1 MNHEY and CDR2 SMNVEV (reference sequence). The CDR3, as DNA: TGTGCCAGCAGTTTTCGGGGGGCGGACACCGGGGAGCTGTTTTTT. Protein sequence: CASSFRGADTGELFF.

The rearrangement uses TRBV11-2 and TRBJ2-7; 9 bases fit TRBD1. V lost 5 bases and J lost 0; bases outside the gene matches: 8. The CDR3 runs 16 residues. The germline V gene encodes CDR1 SGHAT and CDR2 FQNNGV. The CDR3 nucleotides are TGTGCCAGCAGCCTTACCGGGACAGGGAGCTCCTACGAGCAGTACTTC. It specifies CASSLTGTGSSYEQYF.

In this sample, this clone turned up a few times. The J gene is TRBJ2-2, the V gene TRBV27; possible D gene TRBD2, 6 bases. The ends were cut back, 6 bases at V and 0 bases at J, with 14 bases in the middle. Germline lookup yields CDR1 MNHEY and CDR2 SMNVEV (reference sequence). The CDR3 totals 16 residues. As DNA, the CDR3 is TGTGCCAGCAGCAGGCTCATAGCGGCGAACACCGGGGAGCTGTTTTTT. Translation: CASSRLIAANTGELFF.

The chain uses TRBV5-1 and TRBJ2-3; 10 bases are shared with TRBD2. The germline CDR1 and CDR2 sequences are SGHRS and YFSETQ. The CDR3 sequence is 17 residues long. Trimming removed 0 bases from V and 6 bases from J; junction bases left unmatched: 10. The CDR3 nucleotides are TGCGCCAGCAGCTTGGCCCCCAGCGGGGGGGCCAGGGATACGCAGTATTTT. It codes for CASSLAPSGGARDTQYF.

This clone has only a few counts. The chain couples TRBV15 to TRBJ2-7, with unresolved D. Germline lookup yields CDR1 LNHNV and CDR2 YYDKDF (reference sequence). The V gene lost 0 bases and the J gene lost 3 bases, with 9 bases spanning the gap. The CDR3 has 14 amino acids. This CDR3 reads CATSRELGNYEQYF. DNA of the CDR3: TGTGCCACCAGCAGAGAGTTGGGCAACTACGAGCAGTACTTC. The complete variable domain, with remaining parts taken from reference TRBV15 and TRBJ2-7, reads DAMVIQNPRYQVTQFGKPVTLSCSQTLNHNVMYWYQQKSSQAPKLLFHYYDKDFNNEADTPDNFQSRRPNTSFCFLDIRSPGLGDTAMYLCATSRELGNYEQYFGPGTRLTVT.

The gene calls are TRBV6-5 and TRBJ1-2; D is ambiguous. Trimming cost V 5 bases and J 7 bases, with 14 bases left between them. The CDR3 length is 13 residues. Germline V gene sequence: CDR1 MNHEY, CDR2 SVGAGI. The CDR3 here is CASSPEAVTGYTF. DNA for the CDR3: TGTGCCAGCAGTCCTGAGGCGGTGACTGGCTACACCTTC.

This rearrangement joins TRBV30 to TRBJ2-3; D is possibly TRBD1 (5 bases). The germline V and J ends were trimmed by 1 base and 0 bases, with 11 bases remaining between them. CDR1 and CDR2 (germline): GTSNPN, SVGIG (reference sequence). This CDR3 is built from 15 residues. The CDR3 is CAWSAGSLSTDTQYF. The CDR3 DNA reads as TGTGCCTGGAGTGCAGGGTCCCTTAGCACAGATACGCAGTATTTT.

The chain joins TRBV5-4 to TRBJ2-3, with TRBD2 identical over 8 bases. There are 17 residues in the CDR3. Per the germline V gene, CDR1 is SGHNT and CDR2 is YYREEE (reference sequence). J gave up 0 bases and V 4 bases, and 10 bases lay outside the gene matches. The CDR3 sequence is CASSPPGLAGSTDTQYF. The DNA of the CDR3 is TGTGCCAGCAGCCCACCCGGTTTAGCGGGGAGCACAGATACGCAGTATTTT.

The chain employs TRBV5-1 and TRBJ2-2, with D perhaps TRBD1 (5 bases). This CDR3 spans 15 amino acids. Trimming stripped 1 base from V and 1 base from J, with 8 bases between. Germline values: CDR1 SGHRS, CDR2 YFSETQ. CDR3 nucleotide sequence: TGCGCCAGCAGCTTGCCTCAGGGGAACACCGGGGAGCTGTTTTTT. Residues: CASSLPQGNTGELFF.

This clone was counted a few times. The gene calls are TRBV6-6 and TRBJ2-5, with D possibly being TRBD1 (7 bases). The germline V gene has CDR1 MNHNY and CDR2 SVGAGI (reference sequence). The V gene lost 6 bases and the J gene lost 2 bases, with 19 bases spanning the gap. CDR3 length equals 16 residues. CDR3 loop: CASRPPGQRVQETQYF. The CDR3 DNA is TGTGCCAGCAGGCCCCCGGGACAGCGGGTTCAAGAGACCCAGTACTTC.

The chain carries TRBV27 and TRBJ1-2; 9 nucleotides match TRBD1. The V gene end was trimmed by 6 bases and the J gene end by 8 bases; junction bases not matched to a gene: 13. The CDR3 consists of 15 residues. Germline CDR1 and CDR2: MNHEY and SMNVEV (reference sequence). Here the CDR3 DNA reads TGTGCCAGCAGCGACCCGGGACAGGGATCGGAAGGCTACACCTTC. Protein sequence: CASSDPGQGSEGYTF.

The chain links TRBV7-9 to TRBJ2-1; 8 nucleotides align to TRBD1. The CDR3 loop spans 16 amino acids. The V gene's germline CDR1 is SEHNR and CDR2 FQNEAQ (reference sequence). V was pared by 5 bases and J by 2 bases, with 8 bases of the junction left unmatched. CDR3 DNA sequence: TGTGCCAGCAGCGCCATCCGACAGGGGACCTACAATGAGCAGTTCTTC. It specifies CASSAIRQGTYNEQFF.

The chain is built from TRBV5-6 and TRBJ2-7; maybe TRBD1 (7 bases). From germline, CDR1 is SGHDT and CDR2 YYEEEE. CDR3 size: 15 residues. The V and J ends lost 4 bases and 3 bases respectively, with 17 bases between them. The CDR3 nucleotides are TGTGCCAGCAGCCCACGTGGGCAGGGGGGCTACGAGCAGTACTTC. This translates into CASSPRGQGGYEQYF.

This clone was counted only a few times. The chain recombines TRBV7-2 with TRBJ2-3; no clear D gene. The germline V and J ends were trimmed by 1 base and 0 bases, with 11 bases remaining between them. The germline CDR1 and CDR2 sequences are SGHTA and FQGNSA. CDR3 length equals 16 residues. This CDR3 reads CASSLVRWASTDTQYF. DNA for the CDR3: TGTGCCAGCAGCTTAGTCCGATGGGCGAGCACAGATACGCAGTATTTT. Drawing the rest from reference TRBV7-2 and TRBJ2-3, the complete variable domain is GAGVSQSPSNKVTEKGKDVELRCDPISGHTALYWYRQSLGQGLEFLIYFQGNSAPDKSGLPSDRFSAERTGGSVSTLTIQRTQQEDSAVYLCASSLVRWASTDTQYFGPGTRLTVL.

The chain uses TRBV18 and TRBJ2-2, with 7 bases that match TRBD2. CDR3 length: 16 residues. Germline CDR1 and CDR2: KGHSH and LQKENI. V lost 0 bases to trimming and J lost 0 bases; unmatched junction nucleotides: 1. This CDR3 is CASSPPRGANTGELFF. The CDR3 nucleotides are TGTGCCAGCTCACCACCTCGGGGGGCGAACACCGGGGAGCTGTTTTTT.

V and J are TRBV30 and TRBJ1-5; perhaps TRBD1 as D (6 bases). The CDR3 sequence is 14 residues long. Trimming pared 2 bases from V and 5 bases from J, leaving 13 bases between. Germline assignment: CDR1 GTSNPN and CDR2 SVGIG (reference sequence). CDR3 protein: CAWSRGRGYQPQHF. CDR3 nucleotide sequence: TGTGCCTGGAGTCGGGGCAGGGGCTATCAGCCCCAGCATTTT.

Turning to this clone: The CDR3 does not close with the conserved phenylalanine or tryptophan, likely indicating a read error. It is unclear where the CDR3 begins or ends on the DNA, so no DNA is shown, and the CDR3 is as TCRdb lists it. CDR3 in amino acids: CASSEYGVTSGSVC. V gene TRBV2 combines with J gene TRBJ2-7; the D call of TRBD2 is as the table states it, not checked on the DNA. A total of 14 residues make up the CDR3, ends included. The germline V gene encodes CDR1 SNHLY and CDR2 FYNNEI.

The J gene is TRBJ1-2, the V gene TRBV5-1, with unresolved D. Per germline, CDR1 SGHRS and CDR2 YFSETQ. The length of the CDR3 is 13 residues. The ends were cut back, 0 bases at V and 7 bases at J, with 10 bases in the middle. CDR3 loop: CASSLGEGSGYTF. CDR3 coding DNA: TGCGCCAGCAGCTTGGGCGAGGGATCTGGCTACACCTTC. Full variable domain (rest looked up from reference TRBV5-1 and TRBJ1-2): KAGVTQTPRYLIKTRGQQVTLSCSPISGHRSVSWYQQTPGQGLQFLFEYFSETQRNKGNFPGRFSGRQFSNSRSEMNVSTLELGDSALYLCASSLGEGSGYTFGSGTRLTVV.

This clone was seen more than once but under ten times. This chain joins TRBV6-1 and TRBJ2-3; TRBD2 agrees at 13 bases. The germline V gene encodes CDR1 MNHNS and CDR2 SASEGT. The CDR3 sequence is 18 residues long. Germline trimming cut 4 bases from V and 6 bases from J; bases unmatched to any gene: 13. The CDR3 DNA follows: TGTGCCAGCAGTGGCGACGTACTGACTAGCGGGGGGCCGGATACGCAGTATTTT. Residues: CASSGDVLTSGGPDTQYF.

The V gene is TRBV5-1, the J gene TRBJ2-3, with 7 bases matching TRBD2. Looked up from germline, CDR1 is SGHRS and CDR2 is YFSETQ. The CDR3 covers 15 residues. Trimming took 0 bases from V and 7 from J; bases not matched to a gene: 8. As DNA, the CDR3 is TGCGCCAGCAGCTTGGGCGCGCGGGGGAGGAATACGCAGTATTTT. It yields the protein CASSLGARGRNTQYF. The entire variable domain, with the rest obtained from reference TRBV5-1 and TRBJ2-3, is as follows: KAGVTQTPRYLIKTRGQQVTLSCSPISGHRSVSWYQQTPGQGLQFLFEYFSETQRNKGNFPGRFSGRQFSNSRSEMNVSTLELGDSALYLCASSLGARGRNTQYFGPGTRLTVL.

The V gene is TRBV29-1, the J gene TRBJ2-1, with 9 bases matching TRBD2. The CDR3 has 17 residues. CDR1 is SQVTM, CDR2 ANQGSEA, per germline. J lost 0 bases, V lost 7 bases, and 13 bases had no gene match. CDR3 region: CSAFQSGRLSSYNEQFF. DNA for the CDR3: TGCAGCGCGTTCCAAAGCGGGAGGCTCAGCTCCTACAATGAGCAGTTCTTC.

V gene TRBV19 combines with J gene TRBJ2-2; TRBD1 agrees at 9 bases. The CDR3 has 13 amino acids. Germline assignment: CDR1 LNHDA and CDR2 SQIVND (reference sequence). Trimming removed 10 bases from V and 5 bases from J; junction bases left unmatched: 5. CDR3 residues: CATSGTGTGELFF. CDR3 nucleotide sequence: TGTGCCACCTCGGGGACAGGGACCGGGGAGCTGTTTTTT.

The chain has TRBV7-9 and TRBJ2-2, with unresolved D. Germline lookup yields CDR1 SEHNR and CDR2 FQNEAQ (reference sequence). Trimming shortened V by 5 bases and J by 0 bases, and 7 bases separated the two germline ends. The CDR3 is 14 amino acids. As DNA, the CDR3 is TGTGCCAGCAGCCCCTCAGCGAACACCGGGGAGCTGTTTTTT. Its translation is CASSPSANTGELFF.

The chain joins TRBV11-2 to TRBJ2-7, with 10 bases fitting TRBD1. The germline V gene encodes CDR1 SGHAT and CDR2 FQNNGV. V dropped 1 base and J dropped 3; count of bases not matched to a gene: 3. The CDR3 has 15 residues. The CDR3 DNA is TGTGCCAGCAGCTTAGCCGGACAGGGGGGCTACGAGCAGTACTTC. Amino acid sequence: CASSLAGQGGYEQYF.

The V call is TRBV5-1, the J call TRBJ2-7; TRBD2 matches at 9 bases. This CDR3 spans 14 amino acids. The junction had 7 bases not matched to a gene; V was cut back by 5 bases and J by 4 bases. Germline V gene data show CDR1 as SGHRS and CDR2 as YFSETQ. CDR3 nucleotide sequence: TGCGCCAGCAGTTCGAGCGGGAGGCCTTACGAGCAGTACTTC. The encoded protein is CASSSSGRPYEQYF.

This sequence joins TRBV7-7 and TRBJ2-1; 10 positions match TRBD2. The CDR3 spans 15 residues. Unmatched junction bases numbered 6, after V lost 1 base and J lost 9 bases. In germline, CDR1 is SSHAT, CDR2 FNYEAQ (reference sequence). The CDR3 nucleotides are TGTGCCAGCAGCTTAGTAGCGGGAGGAGGGTCTGAGCAGTTCTTC. This translates into CASSLVAGGGSEQFF.

V usage is TRBV15 and J usage is TRBJ2-1; 7 nucleotides agree with TRBD2. Germline trimming cut 1 base from V and 12 bases from J; bases unmatched to any gene: 15. Per germline, CDR1 LNHNV and CDR2 YYDKDF (reference sequence). This CDR3 has 16 residues. The CDR3: CATSRGGRAGEERQFF. DNA for the CDR3: TGTGCCACCAGCAGAGGGGGACGGGCGGGGGAAGAGAGGCAGTTCTTC.

This clone was seen only a few times. This sequence joins TRBV9 and TRBJ1-2; D gene unclear. Per germline, CDR1 SGDLS and CDR2 YYNGEE. The V gene lost 0 bases and the J gene lost 2 bases, with 8 bases spanning the gap. This CDR3 has 14 amino acids. The CDR3 DNA follows: TGTGCCAGCAGCGTAGCATCATCCAACTATGGCTACACCTTC. Encoded protein: CASSVASSNYGYTF.

This clone was detected only a few times. The V and J genes are TRBV12-5 and TRBJ2-1; D possibly corresponds to TRBD1 (5 bases). V was trimmed by 3 bases and J by 6 bases, leaving 9 bases between them. Germline V lookup: CDR1 LGHNT, CDR2 FRNRAP. This CDR3 region has 13 residues. Here the CDR3 DNA reads TGTGCTAGTGGTTTAAGGCAGGGCAATGAGCAGTTCTTC. This gives the protein CASGLRQGNEQFF.

This clone showed up just a few times. Other DNA sequences from this sample encode an identical CDR3 as well. V and J are TRBV29-1 and TRBJ1-1; TRBD1 agrees at 7 bases. In germline, CDR1 is SQVTM, CDR2 ANQGSEA. Unmatched junction bases numbered 2, after V lost 7 bases and J lost 0 bases. The CDR3 extends over 12 amino acids. The CDR3 is CSGGQMNTEAFF. For the CDR3, the DNA is TGCAGCGGGGGACAGATGAACACTGAAGCTTTCTTT.